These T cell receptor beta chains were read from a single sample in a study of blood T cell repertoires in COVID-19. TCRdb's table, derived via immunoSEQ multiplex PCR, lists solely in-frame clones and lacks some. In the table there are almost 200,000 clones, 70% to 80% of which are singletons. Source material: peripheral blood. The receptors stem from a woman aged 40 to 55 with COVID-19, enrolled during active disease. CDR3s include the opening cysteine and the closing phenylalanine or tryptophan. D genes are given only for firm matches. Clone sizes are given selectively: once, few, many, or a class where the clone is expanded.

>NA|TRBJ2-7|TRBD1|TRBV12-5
TGTGCTAGTTCCTGGGACAGGGTCGACGAGCAGTACTTC
CASSWDRVDEQYF
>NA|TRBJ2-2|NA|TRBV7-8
TGTGCCAGCAGTCTACTAGTATCTACCGGGGAGCTGTTTTTT
CASSLLVSTGELFF
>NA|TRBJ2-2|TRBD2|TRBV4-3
TGCGCCAGCAGCCAAGGCGGGGGGCGGGGAGCTTTAAACACCGGGGAGCTGTTTTTT
CASSQGGGRGALNTGELFF
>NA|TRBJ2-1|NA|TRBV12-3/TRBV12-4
TGTGCCAGCACCAGGGAGGCTAATGAGCAGTTCTTC
CASTREANEQFF
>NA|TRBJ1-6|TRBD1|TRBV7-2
TGTGCCACCAGACAGGGGAGCTCCTATAATTCACCCCTCCACTTT
CATRQGSSYNSPLHF
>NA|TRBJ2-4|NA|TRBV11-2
TGTGCCAGCAGCTCGAGATTAGCCAAAAACATTCAGTACTTC
CASSSRLAKNIQYF
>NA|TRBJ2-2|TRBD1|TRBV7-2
TGTGCCAGCAGCTTAGGGGACAGAAGAGTAAACACCGGGGAGCTGTTTTTT
CASSLGDRRVNTGELFF
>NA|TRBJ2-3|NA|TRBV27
TGTGCCAGCAGCTCCGAACAGGGCGGGCAGTATTTT
CASSSEQGGQYF
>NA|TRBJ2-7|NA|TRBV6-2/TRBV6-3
TGTGCCAGCAGTTATCTTGGACAACGCGAGCAGTACTTC
CASSYLGQREQYF
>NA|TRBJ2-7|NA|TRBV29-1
TGCAGCGGCGGGACCGGCTACGAGCAGTACTTC
CSGGTGYEQYF
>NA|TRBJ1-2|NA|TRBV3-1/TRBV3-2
TGTGCCAGCAGCCAAGTCTCGGGGGGGGCTGGCTACACCTTC
CASSQVSGGAGYTF
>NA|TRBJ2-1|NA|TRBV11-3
TGTGCCAGCAGCTTAGCGGGTTCGCATTACAATGAGCAGTTCTTC
CASSLAGSHYNEQFF
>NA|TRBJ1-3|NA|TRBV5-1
TGCGCCAGCAGCGCGGGAGTGGCAGGGGCAGGAAACACCATATATTTT
CASSAGVAGAGNTIYF
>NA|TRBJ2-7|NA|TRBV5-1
TGCGCCAGCAGCCCGCGACTAGGAGTCTACGAGCAGTACTTC
CASSPRLGVYEQYF
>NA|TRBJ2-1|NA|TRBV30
TGTGCCCGGGGACTCTACAATGAGCAGTTCTTC
CARGLYNEQFF
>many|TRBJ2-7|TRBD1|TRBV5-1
TGCGCCAGCAGCTTGGCACAGGGGGCTAACGAGCAGTACTTC
CASSLAQGANEQYF
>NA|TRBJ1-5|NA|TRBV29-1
TGCAGCGTTGAGGCAGGACACGTACTCAATCAGCCCCAGCATTTT
CSVEAGHVLNQPQHF
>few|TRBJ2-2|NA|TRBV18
TGTGCCAGCTCACCTGTCGAGGGGGAGCACGGGGAGCTGTTTTTT
CASSPVEGEHGELFF
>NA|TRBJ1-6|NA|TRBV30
TGTGCCTGGACCACCGGGTCTCCGAATTCACCCCTCCACTTT
CAWTTGSPNSPLHF
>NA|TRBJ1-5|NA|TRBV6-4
TGTGCCAGCAGTGCCGGGGACAATCAGCCCCAGCATTTT
CASSAGDNQPQHF
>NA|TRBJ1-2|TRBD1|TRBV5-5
TGTGCCAGCAGTAGAGTCACCAGTCAGGGGGTGGTCTATGGCTACACCTTC
CASSRVTSQGVVYGYTF
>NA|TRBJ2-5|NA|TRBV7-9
TGTGCCAGTGAACGTGGGGGCCCCCAAGAGACCCAGTACTTC
CASERGGPQETQYF
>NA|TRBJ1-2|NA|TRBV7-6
TGTGCCAGCAGCTTAGGCGCCAGGGAATGGGACTATGGCTACACCTTC
CASSLGAREWDYGYTF